The entry that follows covers one TCR beta chain sequence. The antigen remains unidentified. The assay was immunoSEQ multiplex PCR, and TCRdb's table has in-frame clones only and misses some. Counted here are some 2.3 million clones, 85% to 95% occurring once; the ten biggest clones make up roughly 0.36%. The record originates from a study of shared clonotypes between healthy human individuals. As for the study in general: Participating donors consisted of a couple of women and a few men aged 18 to 49. Each donor contributed plates that comprised three CD4 naive, three CD4 memory, two CD8 naive and one CD8 memory.

Study conclusions and caveats: It was the few donors that limited the genetic and exposure-history diversity represented. Sharing across four donors was highest in naive CD4 (around 5%) and lowest in memory CD8 (about 0.4%).

CDR1 is KGHSH, CDR2 LQKENI, per germline. Losses at the gene ends were 5 bases for V and 0 bases for J; bases not matched to a gene: 10. This CDR3 has 18 amino acids. Sequencing input: naive CD4+ T cells from PBMCs. Subset in this sample: CD45RA+ positively selected. The receptor was derived from a man aged 18 to 35 in good health. Some clones in this sample may be carry-over from other donors' samples. V usage is TRBV18 and J usage is TRBJ2-2, with 9 bases identical to TRBD2. The CDR3 loop reads CASSSGTSPQANTGELFF. The CDR3 DNA reads as TGTGCCAGCTCATCCGGGACTAGCCCCCAGGCGAACACCGGGGAGCTGTTTTTT.